Below are 25 T cell receptor beta chains sequenced from a single sample in a study of identical twins. MiXCR, run by TCRdb on the 5' RACE reads, gives a single entry per CDR3 protein. The sample holds roughly 710,000 distinct CDR3 sequences; around 6.1% are singletons and the top ten take around 2%. Sequencing used naive T cells sorted from blood. These receptors originate from a man younger than 35 in good health.

There are many counts of this clonotype. The chain has TRBV7-6 and TRBJ1-3; possibly TRBD1 for D (6 bases). This CDR3 has 15 residues. Germline V gene lookup returns CDR1 SGHVS and CDR2 FNYEAQ. The germline V and J ends were trimmed by 4 bases and 3 bases, with 13 bases remaining between them. The CDR3, as DNA: TGTGCCAGCAGCTCCGAACAGGGATTTGGAAACACCATATATTTT. Translating gives CASSSEQGFGNTIYF. The complete variable domain, with remaining parts taken from reference TRBV7-6 and TRBJ1-3, reads GAGVSQSPRYKVTKRGQDVALRCDPISGHVSLYWYRQALGQGPEFLTYFNYEAQQDKSGLPNDRFSAERPEGSISTLTIQRTEQRDSAMYRCASSSEQGFGNTIYFGEGSWLTVV.

This clonotype came up many times. V and J are TRBV7-8 and TRBJ2-3; D assignment may be TRBD1 or TRBD2 (5 bases each). CDR3 length equals 14 residues. Trimming shortened V by 5 bases and J by 2 bases, and 11 bases separated the two germline ends. Germline lookup yields CDR1 SGHVS and CDR2 FQNEAQ. CDR3 sequence: CASSRRDLTDTQYF. CDR3 in DNA: TGTGCCAGCAGCCGACGGGACCTCACAGATACGCAGTATTTT.

This clonotype was seen ten or more times. This rearrangement joins TRBV5-5 to TRBJ2-7; D ambiguous. Between the trimmed V and J ends, which lost 0 bases and 5 bases, there was a span of 3 bases. This CDR3 has 11 amino acids. The germline V gene has CDR1 SGHKS and CDR2 YYEKEE (reference sequence). The CDR3 here is CASSLDNEQYV. The CDR3 nucleotides are TGTGCCAGCAGCTTGGATAACGAGCAGTACGTC.

This clonotype was observed at least ten times. The chain links TRBV6-1 to TRBJ2-2; the D is unclear. V lost 5 bases and J lost 3, with 10 bases in between. The CDR3 extends over 14 amino acids. CDR1 and CDR2 (germline): MNHNS, SASEGT. CDR3: CASSNPDYTGELFF. The CDR3 DNA is TGTGCCAGCAGTAATCCGGATTACACCGGGGAGCTGTTTTTT.

This clonotype came up many times. The rearrangement links TRBV6-2 or TRBV6-3 to TRBJ1-3; the D is unclear. CDR3 length: 15 amino acids. Between the trimmed V and J ends, which lost 2 bases and 1 base, there was a span of 9 bases. The germline CDR1 and CDR2 sequences are MNHEY and SVGEGT. The CDR3 region has the DNA TGTGCCAGCAGTTACGGACCCGCATCTGGAAACACCATATATTTT. Translation gives CASSYGPASGNTIYF.

This clonotype was picked up many times. The CDR3, as DNA: TGTGCCATCAGTGAGTCACAAGGGACCGGCGGCTACACCTTC. As protein: CAISESQGTGGYTF. V usage is TRBV10-3 and J usage is TRBJ1-2, with a weak D call TRBD1 (5 bases). Germline V gene data show CDR1 as ENHRY and CDR2 as SYGVKD. Trimming removed 0 bases from V and 8 bases from J, with 13 bases in between. This CDR3 region has 14 residues.

The rearrangement uses TRBV18 and TRBJ2-3; TRBD1 matches at 10 bases. Germline CDR1 reads KGHSH; CDR2 reads LQKENI. This CDR3 region has 17 residues. The trim removed 3 bases at V and 10 bases at J, leaving 16 bases unmatched. The CDR3 loop is CASSPQPTGGMLSPQYF. The CDR3 DNA reads as TGTGCCAGCTCACCTCAACCGACAGGGGGCATGTTATCTCCGCAGTATTTT.

This clonotype has a count of ten or more. This rearrangement joins TRBV12-3 or TRBV12-4 to TRBJ1-2; D uncertain. Trimming pared 3 bases from V and 3 bases from J, leaving 5 bases between. The CDR3 sequence is 12 residues long. The CDR3 protein is CASSFKDYGYTF. The CDR3 DNA is TGTGCCAGCAGTTTTAAGGACTATGGCTACACCTTC.

This chain uses TRBV24-1 with TRBJ1-5; D gene unclear. CDR3 length: 13 amino acids. CDR1 KGHDR and CDR2 SFDVKD come from the germline V gene. V was clipped by 6 bases and J by 7 bases, with 12 bases between them. The CDR3: CATSLGVAQPQHF. DNA of the CDR3: TGTGCCACCAGTCTTGGCGTGGCACAGCCCCAGCATTTT.

Regarding this clonotype: The junction differs from germline at one of its ends, possibly a read error. The chain couples TRBV5-6 to TRBJ2-7; 9 bases map to TRBD2. The germline V gene encodes CDR1 SGHDT and CDR2 YYEEEE. The CDR3 runs to 17 residues. In DNA form, the CDR3 reads TGTGCCAGCATCTTGTCGATAGCGGGGGTGAGCTCCTACGAGCAGTACTTC. It is translated as CASILSIAGVSSYEQYF.

Ten or more counts support this clonotype. The chain carries TRBV20-1 and TRBJ2-3; D is uncertain. The CDR3 length is 13 residues. Looked up from germline, CDR1 is DFQATT and CDR2 is SNEGSKA (reference sequence). With 4 bases removed from V and 5 bases from J, the gap between germline ends came to 13 bases. The CDR3 DNA is TGCAGTGCTAATATGGATGTTGAAGATACGCAGTATTTT. Protein: CSANMDVEDTQYF.

The chain employs TRBV9 and TRBJ2-1; D is perhaps TRBD2 (7 bases). Trimming removed 0 bases from V and 9 bases from J, with 10 bases in between. The CDR3 contains 13 residues. Per the germline V gene, CDR1 is SGDLS and CDR2 is YYNGEE. CDR3 amino acids: CASSVGGGSEQFF. The CDR3 DNA reads as TGTGCCAGCAGCGTAGGGGGGGGCTCTGAGCAGTTCTTC.

This clonotype turned up a few times. The chain employs TRBV6-2 or TRBV6-3 and TRBJ2-3; D may match TRBD1 or TRBD2 (5 bases each). Germline V gives CDR1 MNHEY, CDR2 SVGEGT. This CDR3 is built from 14 residues. Trimming removed 6 bases at V and 0 bases at J, with 10 bases between. CDR3 bases: TGTGCCAGCAGGAGGGCAGGGAGCACAGATACGCAGTATTTT. This sequence encodes CASRRAGSTDTQYF.

The chain couples TRBV6-5 to TRBJ2-2; TRBD1 is a possible D gene (5 bases). Germline assignment: CDR1 MNHEY and CDR2 SVGAGI. The CDR3 runs to 14 residues. The V end was cut by 4 bases, the J end by 4 bases, with 10 bases between. The CDR3 protein is CASSSRRGTGELFF. DNA of the CDR3: TGTGCCAGCAGTTCCCGTAGGGGCACCGGGGAGCTGTTTTTT.

The chain links TRBV19 to TRBJ1-1; D might be TRBD1 (6 bases). This CDR3 is 15 amino acids long. The V and J ends lost 4 bases and 1 base respectively, with 13 bases between them. Germline assignment: CDR1 LNHDA and CDR2 SQIVND (reference sequence). Here the CDR3 reads CASSSTGWSNTEAFF. The CDR3 DNA is TGTGCCAGTAGTAGCACAGGGTGGTCGAACACTGAAGCTTTCTTT.

This clonotype was seen repeatedly, ten times or more. This chain joins TRBV24-1 and TRBJ2-1, with 8 bases matching TRBD2. In germline, CDR1 is KGHDR, CDR2 SFDVKD. The V segment lost 2 bases and the J segment 2 bases; nucleotides outside the gene matches: 7. The length of the CDR3 is 17 residues. Written as DNA, the CDR3 is TGTGCCACCAGTGATTCCACTAGCGGTAGGGCCTACAATGAGCAGTTCTTC. This codes for CATSDSTSGRAYNEQFF.

This clonotype was recorded at least ten times. The chain uses TRBV4-2 and TRBJ1-6; D gene unclear. Trimming cost V 0 bases and J 3 bases, with 6 bases left between them. Germline V gene lookup returns CDR1 LGHNA and CDR2 YNFKEQ. The CDR3 runs 15 residues. The CDR3 is CASSQDRGYNSPLHF. For the CDR3, the DNA is TGTGCCAGCAGCCAAGACCGGGGCTATAATTCACCCCTCCACTTT.

This clonotype occurred many times. This sequence joins TRBV20-1 and TRBJ2-2; 8 bases are shared with TRBD1. The CDR3 is made up of 15 amino acids. J was trimmed by 1 base and V by 6 bases; bases with no gene match: 7. Germline CDR1 and CDR2: DFQATT and SNEGSKA (reference sequence). CDR3 sequence: CSAANRGVNTGELFF. DNA of the CDR3: TGCAGTGCGGCGAACAGGGGGGTGAACACCGGGGAGCTGTTTTTT.

This clonotype came up a few times. The chain has TRBV19 and TRBJ1-1; D uncertain. Trimming pared 3 bases from V and 4 bases from J, leaving 9 bases between. CDR1 and CDR2 from the germline V gene are LNHDA and SQIVND (reference sequence). CDR3 length: 13 residues. CDR3 protein: CASSMALSTEAFF. The CDR3 DNA is TGTGCCAGTAGTATGGCGTTAAGCACTGAAGCTTTCTTT.

This clonotype occurred many times. J is TRBJ2-1 and V is TRBV7-9; 8 nucleotides align to TRBD1. The germline gives CDR1 SEHNR, CDR2 FQNEAQ (reference sequence). The trim removed 5 bases at V and 10 bases at J, leaving 1 base unmatched. This CDR3 is 11 amino acids long. The DNA for the CDR3 is TGTGCCAGCAGCCAGGGGGCCGAGCAGTTCTTC. Residues: CASSQGAEQFF.

This clonotype came up a few times. This rearrangement joins TRBV28 to TRBJ2-7, with a possible D match to TRBD2 (5 bases). The CDR3 extends over 15 amino acids. Germline CDR1 reads MDHEN; CDR2 reads SYDVKM. The ends were cut back, 3 bases at V and 2 bases at J, with 14 bases in the middle. DNA of the CDR3: TGTGCCAGCAGTTTCCACGCGGCTAGCACCTACGAGCAGTACTTC. Protein sequence: CASSFHAASTYEQYF.

At least ten counts were recorded for this clonotype. The V gene is TRBV24-1, the J gene TRBJ2-2; no clear D. The CDR3 has 14 amino acids. V gave up 5 bases and J gave up 1 base, with 7 bases separating them. Germline V gene data show CDR1 as KGHDR and CDR2 as SFDVKD. CDR3 in amino acids: CATSGRLNTGELFF. DNA for the CDR3: TGTGCCACCAGTGGTAGACTGAACACCGGGGAGCTGTTTTTT.

The sample holds many counts of this clonotype. J is TRBJ2-1 and V is TRBV5-1, with a tentative D call TRBD1 (5 bases). Between the trimmed V and J ends, which lost 1 base and 6 bases, there was a span of 11 bases. CDR1 is SGHRS and CDR2 is YFSETQ in the germline V gene. This CDR3 has 14 residues. The CDR3 DNA sequence: TGCGCCAGCAGCTTGCAGGGTATCTCCAATGAGCAGTTCTTC. Translated, it gives CASSLQGISNEQFF.

This clonotype has at least ten counts. The chain couples TRBV20-1 to TRBJ2-7, with 10 bases matching TRBD2. V shed 0 bases, J shed 4 bases, and the junction held 6 bases outside the gene matches. This CDR3 is 15 amino acids long. In germline, CDR1 is DFQATT, CDR2 SNEGSKA (reference sequence). The CDR3 loop reads CSARDLAGGLYEQYF. CDR3 sequence (DNA): TGCAGTGCTAGAGATTTAGCGGGAGGACTTTACGAGCAGTACTTC.

This clonotype was observed at least ten times. V and J are TRBV12-3 or TRBV12-4 and TRBJ2-2; D is unclear. V dropped 7 bases and J dropped 0 bases, with 9 bases sitting between them. The length of the CDR3 is 14 residues. CDR3 nucleotide sequence: TGTGCCAGCATCCAGCATCCGAACACCGGGGAGCTGTTTTTT. Encoded protein: CASIQHPNTGELFF.